The 18 T cell receptor beta chains below were found in one sample sequenced in a study of blood T cell repertoires in COVID-19. Assay: immunoSEQ multiplex PCR; the TCRdb copy retains only in-frame clones and omits some. The profile shows 270,000 or so clones, 70% to 90% of them singletons. The sample comprised PBMCs or T cells enriched from blood (not recorded which). The source of these receptors is a woman in her forties or fifties who had been exposed to COVID-19.

The CDR3 nucleotides are TGTGCCATCAGTGGACAGGGTGGGTGGTATGGCTACACCTTC. Translating it yields CAISGQGGWYGYTF. This rearrangement joins TRBV10-3 to TRBJ1-2; 7 nucleotides agree with TRBD1. This CDR3 is 14 amino acids long. V shed 4 bases, J shed 5 bases, and the junction held 7 bases outside the gene matches. Germline CDR1 and CDR2: ENHRY and SYGVKD.

The chain joins TRBV20-1 to TRBJ1-2; TRBD1 matches at 8 bases. This CDR3 is 14 amino acids long. Germline V lookup: CDR1 DFQATT, CDR2 SNEGSKA (reference sequence). V was clipped by 3 bases and J by 4 bases; unmatched bases: 7. CDR3 region: CSASGGTGSYGYTF. The CDR3 region has the DNA TGCAGTGCTAGTGGCGGGACAGGTTCCTATGGCTACACCTTC.

V is TRBV4-2 and J is TRBJ1-1, with no clear D. V was shortened by 0 bases and J by 3 bases, with 5 bases between the two germline ends. The CDR3 loop spans 13 amino acids. Germline CDR1 LGHNA, CDR2 YNFKEQ. The CDR3 nucleotides read TGTGCCAGCAGCCAAGAAGACTACACTGAAGCTTTCTTT. Its translation: CASSQEDYTEAFF.

The J gene is TRBJ2-5, the V gene TRBV5-4, with 8 bases that match TRBD2. J lost 2 bases, V lost 1 base, and 4 bases had no gene match. The CDR3 is made up of 15 amino acids. The germline gives CDR1 SGHNT, CDR2 YYREEE (reference sequence). In DNA, the CDR3 is TGTGCCAGCAGCTTGACTAGCGGTATTCAAGAGACCCAGTACTTC. Translated, it gives CASSLTSGIQETQYF.

The chain recombines TRBV19 with TRBJ2-1; a possible D gene is TRBD2 (7 bases). This CDR3 is 15 amino acids long. Germline V CDR1 and CDR2: LNHDA, SQIVND (reference sequence). V was clipped by 3 bases and J by 2 bases, with 11 bases between them. The CDR3 is CASSMAGAPYNEQFF. CDR3 nucleotides: TGTGCCAGTAGTATGGCGGGGGCCCCCTACAATGAGCAGTTCTTC.

J is TRBJ1-6 and V is TRBV5-4; 10 bases map to TRBD1. This CDR3 comprises 14 residues. Germline loops: CDR1 SGHNT, CDR2 YYREEE (reference sequence). J was trimmed by 7 bases and V by 4 bases; bases with no gene match: 2. The DNA for the CDR3 is TGTGCCAGCAGCGAGGGACAGGGGAATTCACCCCTCCACTTT. Its translation: CASSEGQGNSPLHF.

This clone is a singleton in its sample. The rearrangement links TRBV27 to TRBJ2-1, with 7 positions matching TRBD2. Germline V gives CDR1 MNHEY, CDR2 SMNVEV (reference sequence). The ends lost 2 bases at V and 2 bases at J; junction bases unmatched: 3. The CDR3 is 15 amino acids. CDR3 region: CASSLLAATYNEQFF. CDR3 DNA sequence: TGTGCCAGCAGTTTACTAGCGGCAACCTACAATGAGCAGTTCTTC.

The genes are TRBV24-1 and TRBJ1-3, with 8 bases fitting TRBD1. The length of the CDR3 is 12 residues. The V segment lost 9 bases and the J segment 4 bases; nucleotides outside the gene matches: 1. CDR1 and CDR2 (germline): KGHDR, SFDVKD. CDR3 sequence reads: CATYRGGNTIYF. The CDR3 bases are TGTGCCACCTACAGGGGGGGAAACACCATATATTTT.

The rearrangement links TRBV3-1 (or the pseudogene TRBV3-2) to TRBJ2-6; possible D gene TRBD2, 5 bases. Trimming took off 0 bases at V and 3 bases at J, with 9 bases between the two ends. This CDR3 is 16 amino acids long. Germline V gene data show CDR1 as LGHDT and CDR2 as YNNKEL (reference sequence). CDR3 protein: CASSQDRRDGANVLTF. The CDR3 DNA reads as TGTGCCAGCAGCCAAGATCGACGGGATGGGGCCAACGTCCTGACTTTC.

Points on this clone: Germline is not matched at one junction end, which may reflect a read error. This chain uses TRBV6-5 with TRBJ1-2; 8 bases align to TRBD1. The CDR3 spans 13 residues. Germline CDR1 and CDR2: MNHEY and SVGAGI. In nucleotides, the CDR3 is TGTGCCAGCAAGAGGGACAGGTACTACGGCTACACCTTC. It codes for CASKRDRYYGYTF.

This chain connects TRBV30 to TRBJ1-1; 10 positions match TRBD1. The V and J ends lost 8 bases and 4 bases, in that order; junction bases with no gene match: 4. CDR1 is GTSNPN, CDR2 SVGIG, per germline (reference sequence). This CDR3 contains 12 residues. The CDR3, as DNA: TGTGCCGGGTGGACAGGGGGCACTGAAGCTTTCTTT. Translating gives CAGWTGGTEAFF.

This chain links TRBV18 with TRBJ1-3, with a tentative D call TRBD1 (6 bases). Trimming left V 5 bases short and J 2 bases short, with 16 bases between. This CDR3 spans 16 amino acids. Per the germline V gene, CDR1 is KGHSH and CDR2 is LQKENI. In nucleotides, the CDR3 is TGTGCCAGCTCAACCGACAGGACCCTTACTGGAAACACCATATATTTT. It specifies CASSTDRTLTGNTIYF.

The CDR3 protein is CASSFLGQARINEKLFF. DNA for the CDR3: TGCGCCAGCAGCTTCCTGGGACAGGCCCGAATTAATGAAAAACTGTTTTTT. The gene calls are TRBV5-1 and TRBJ1-4; 8 nucleotides match TRBD1. The ends lost 2 bases at V and 4 bases at J; junction bases unmatched: 10. The CDR3 runs 17 residues. In germline, CDR1 is SGHRS, CDR2 YFSETQ.

The chain uses TRBV4-3 and TRBJ1-2, with D possibly matching TRBD1 (6 bases). The germline V and J ends were trimmed by 3 bases and 13 bases, with 21 bases remaining between them. CDR3 length equals 14 residues. Germline loops: CDR1 LGHNA, CDR2 YSLEER. The CDR3 bases are TGCGCCAGCAGCCAGACAGTCGGGACACCCTTCCGCACCTTC. Translation: CASSQTVGTPFRTF.

The gene calls are TRBV5-4 and TRBJ2-7; the D gene is possibly TRBD2 (5 bases). The CDR3 sequence is 13 residues long. V shed 4 bases and J shed 0 bases, with 8 bases lying between them. Looked up from germline, CDR1 is SGHNT and CDR2 is YYREEE (reference sequence). The CDR3: CASSQRNSYEQYF. CDR3 in DNA: TGTGCCAGCAGCCAGCGGAACTCCTACGAGCAGTACTTC.

V gene TRBV19 combines with J gene TRBJ1-3; the D is unclear. V was cut by 8 bases and J by 2 bases, with 13 bases left in between. CDR3 length: 14 residues. CDR1 is LNHDA, CDR2 SQIVND, per germline (reference sequence). The CDR3 here is CASSKEGTGNTIYF. In nucleotides, the CDR3 is TGTGCCAGTTCCAAGGAGGGTACTGGAAACACCATATATTTT.

As DNA, the CDR3 is TGTGCCAGCAGAAAAAGGACAGCCTCTATGGAGGGCTACACCTTC. Translation gives CASRKRTASMEGYTF. The chain combines TRBV6-5 with TRBJ1-2; tentatively, D is TRBD1 (6 bases). CDR1 is MNHEY, CDR2 SVGAGI, per germline. Trimming cost V 6 bases and J 8 bases, with 22 bases left between them. The CDR3 consists of 15 residues.

The chain joins TRBV9 to TRBJ2-3; D is unclear. This CDR3 spans 13 amino acids. CDR1 and CDR2 (germline): SGDLS, YYNGEE. V gave up 10 bases and J gave up 5 bases, with 17 bases separating them. CDR3 loop: CASAPSRGDTQYF. The CDR3 region has the DNA TGTGCCTCAGCACCGTCCCGAGGAGATACGCAGTATTTT.